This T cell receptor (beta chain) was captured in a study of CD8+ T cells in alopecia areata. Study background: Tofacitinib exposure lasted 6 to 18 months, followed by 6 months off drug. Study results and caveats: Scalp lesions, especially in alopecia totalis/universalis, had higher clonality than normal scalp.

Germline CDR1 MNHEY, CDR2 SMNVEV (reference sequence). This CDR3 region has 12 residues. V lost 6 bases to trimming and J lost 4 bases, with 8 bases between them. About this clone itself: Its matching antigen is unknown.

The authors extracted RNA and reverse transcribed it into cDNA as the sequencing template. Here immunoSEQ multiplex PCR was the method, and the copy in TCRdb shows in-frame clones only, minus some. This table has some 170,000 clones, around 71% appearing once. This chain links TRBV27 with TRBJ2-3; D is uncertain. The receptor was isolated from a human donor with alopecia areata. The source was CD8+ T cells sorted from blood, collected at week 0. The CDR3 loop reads CASRGPSDTQYF. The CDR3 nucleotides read TGTGCCAGCAGGGGTCCCTCAGATACGCAGTATTTT.